The 20 T cell receptor beta chains reported below all come from one sample, sequenced in a study of cytomegalovirus exposure and HLA in healthy donors. The primer mix had 60 Vbeta and 13 Jbeta primers. The assay was immunoSEQ multiplex PCR, and TCRdb's table has in-frame clones only and misses some. The data contain 99,000 or so clones, 70% to 75% of them singletons. Sequencing input: PBMCs. These receptors were taken from a man aged 40-50 years in good health and CMV-seronegative.

This clone has a handful of counts. The gene calls are TRBV7-2 and TRBJ2-2, with 12 nucleotides matching TRBD2. The CDR3 has 18 residues. Germline trimming cut 2 bases from V and 6 bases from J; bases unmatched to any gene: 10. The germline gives CDR1 SGHTA, CDR2 FQGNSA. The DNA of the CDR3 is TGTGCCAGCAGCTTACTCGGACTAGCGGGATTGGTCCCCGGGGAGCTGTTTTTT. Translation: CASSLLGLAGLVPGELFF.

This clone was seen only a few times. The chain employs TRBV6-1 and TRBJ1-2; 8 bases match TRBD1. Germline V gene sequence: CDR1 MNHNS, CDR2 SASEGT. The CDR3 consists of 17 residues. V was pared by 2 bases and J by 6 bases, with 14 bases of the junction left unmatched. CDR3 sequence (DNA): TGTGCCAGCAGTGAATATACAGTGGGGACAGGCACGGATGGCTACACCTTC. Amino acids: CASSEYTVGTGTDGYTF.

This clone showed up just once. The V call is TRBV5-1, the J call TRBJ1-6, with a possible D match to TRBD1 (5 bases). Germline V gene lookup returns CDR1 SGHRS and CDR2 YFSETQ. This CDR3 is 14 amino acids long. The V gene lost 4 bases and the J gene lost 13 bases, with 18 bases spanning the gap. CDR3 nucleotides: TGCGCCAGCAGCGATGGACCGGGGGTGGGGCCCCTCCACTTT. Translation: CASSDGPGVGPLHF.

In this sample, this clone turned up once. The chain combines TRBV19 with TRBJ2-7; tentatively, D is TRBD2 (6 bases). Germline V lookup: CDR1 LNHDA, CDR2 SQIVND (reference sequence). This CDR3 has 14 amino acids. Trimming removed 4 bases at V and 3 bases at J, with 13 bases between. The CDR3 DNA reads as TGTGCCAGTAGTACTACGGGACTTTTCTACGAGCAGTACTTC. It specifies CASSTTGLFYEQYF.

V is TRBV11-2 and J is TRBJ2-7, with no clear D. V lost 5 bases, J lost 2 bases, and 4 bases lay in between. The CDR3 is made up of 11 amino acids. Germline assignment: CDR1 SGHAT and CDR2 FQNNGV. The CDR3 loop reads CASSPAYEQYF. The CDR3 DNA reads TGTGCCAGCAGCCCCGCCTACGAGCAGTACTTC.

V is TRBV27 and J is TRBJ1-1; 8 bases match TRBD1. Germline V gene sequence: CDR1 MNHEY, CDR2 SMNVEV (reference sequence). The CDR3 spans 16 residues. Trimming cost V 6 bases and J 7 bases; bases outside gene matches: 16. The CDR3 spells CASRLALGQGVSEAFF. The CDR3 DNA is TGTGCCAGCAGGTTAGCCTTAGGACAGGGTGTAAGTGAAGCTTTCTTT.

The CDR3 nucleotides are TGTGCCAGCAGCTTGGCCACGGGGGAGCAGTTCTTC. Amino acids: CASSLATGEQFF. The chain couples TRBV5-4 to TRBJ2-1; perhaps TRBD2 as D (5 bases). The CDR3 is 12 amino acids. The germline gives CDR1 SGHNT, CDR2 YYREEE (reference sequence). The germline V and J ends were trimmed by 0 bases and 10 bases, with 8 bases remaining between them.

This clone has a single count. The gene calls are TRBV4-2 and TRBJ2-1; 9 bases are a match to TRBD2. Germline lookup yields CDR1 LGHNA and CDR2 YNFKEQ. After removal of 0 bases from V and 3 bases from J, the junction contained 0 bases not matched to a gene. The CDR3 is 15 amino acids. CDR3 nucleotide sequence: TGTGCCAGCAGCCAAGAGCGGGGGGGCTACAATGAGCAGTTCTTC. It yields the protein CASSQERGGYNEQFF.

This clone was recorded a few times. J is TRBJ2-1 and V is TRBV10-2; D call uncertain. V lost 2 bases, J lost 0 bases, and 5 bases lay in between. The CDR3 is 14 amino acids. CDR1 and CDR2 (germline): WSHSY, SAAADI. The CDR3 reads CASSEAISYNEQFF. In DNA form, the CDR3 reads TGCGCCAGCAGTGAGGCTATCTCCTACAATGAGCAGTTCTTC.

V usage is TRBV5-1 and J usage is TRBJ2-1; D perhaps matches TRBD1 (6 bases). The ends were cut back, 3 bases at V and 0 bases at J, with 16 bases in the middle. CDR1 and CDR2 (germline): SGHRS, YFSETQ. The CDR3 contains 17 residues. Here the CDR3 DNA reads TGCGCCAGCAGCTCAAACCTACAGGGCTTCTCCTACAATGAGCAGTTCTTC. Residues: CASSSNLQGFSYNEQFF.

This clone was seen once. This CDR3 reads CASSFSGGPGNEQFF. The CDR3 DNA is TGCGCCAGCAGCTTTTCGGGGGGGCCCGGGAATGAGCAGTTCTTC. J is TRBJ2-1 and V is TRBV5-1; 8 bases align to TRBD2. The germline CDR1 and CDR2 sequences are SGHRS and YFSETQ. The CDR3 extends over 15 amino acids. J lost 7 bases, V lost 2 bases, and 8 bases had no gene match.

The chain joins TRBV2 to TRBJ1-4; TRBD1 is a possible D gene (5 bases). V lost 11 bases and J lost 7, with 17 bases in between. The CDR3 covers 13 residues. CDR1 and CDR2 from the germline V gene are SNHLY and FYNNEI. The CDR3 loop is CAGSDRILEKLFF. The CDR3 coding sequence is TGTGCCGGGAGTGACAGAATCCTTGAAAAACTGTTTTTT.

The chain links TRBV5-1 to TRBJ2-7; 8 bases are a match to TRBD1. From germline, CDR1 is SGHRS and CDR2 YFSETQ. This CDR3 is built from 14 residues. Unmatched junction bases numbered 5, after V lost 4 bases and J lost 2 bases. The CDR3 DNA reads as TGCGCCAGCAGCACCACGACAGGGGCCTACGAGCAGTACTTC. Translation: CASSTTTGAYEQYF.

The J gene is TRBJ2-5, the V gene TRBV7-3; 9 bases are shared with TRBD2. The length of the CDR3 is 14 residues. J was trimmed by 3 bases and V by 3 bases; bases with no gene match: 2. Germline V lookup: CDR1 SGHTA, CDR2 FQGTGA. Here the CDR3 reads CASSLTSGKETQYF. CDR3 coding DNA: TGTGCCAGCAGCTTGACTAGCGGAAAAGAGACCCAGTACTTC.

Only a few counts were recorded for this clone. The chain links TRBV27 to TRBJ1-1, with TRBD1 identical over 11 bases. The CDR3 sequence is 14 residues long. J gave up 6 bases and V 4 bases, and 4 bases lay outside the gene matches. The germline gives CDR1 MNHEY, CDR2 SMNVEV (reference sequence). The CDR3 spells CASSSRTGGPEAFF. The CDR3 DNA reads as TGTGCCAGCAGTTCCCGGACAGGGGGCCCTGAAGCTTTCTTT.

The V and J genes are TRBV5-1 and TRBJ2-5, with 7 bases aligning to TRBD1. The CDR3 has 13 residues. The V gene's germline CDR1 is SGHRS and CDR2 YFSETQ. The V segment lost 4 bases and the J segment 1 base; nucleotides outside the gene matches: 1. The CDR3, as DNA: TGCGCCAGCAGCGGGACAGCCCAAGAGACCCAGTACTTC. Translating gives CASSGTAQETQYF.

The gene calls are TRBV18 and TRBJ2-5; possible D gene TRBD1, 6 bases. Germline assignment: CDR1 KGHSH and CDR2 LQKENI. The length of the CDR3 is 15 residues. V lost 3 bases, J lost 0 bases, and 11 bases lay in between. In DNA form, the CDR3 reads TGTGCCAGCTCACCCGGGACAAGGGACCAAGAGACCCAGTACTTC. It is translated as CASSPGTRDQETQYF.

V is TRBV7-2 and J is TRBJ1-2; 9 bases fit TRBD1. This CDR3 is 18 amino acids long. Germline V gene lookup returns CDR1 SGHTA and CDR2 FQGNSA. The ends lost 4 bases at V and 6 bases at J; junction bases unmatched: 18. CDR3 protein: CASSSSSGTGSQMDGYTF. CDR3 DNA: TGTGCCAGCAGCTCATCGTCCGGGACAGGGTCCCAAATGGATGGCTACACCTTC. The whole variable domain, remainder taken from reference TRBV7-2 and TRBJ1-2, is GAGVSQSPSNKVTEKGKDVELRCDPISGHTALYWYRQSLGQGLEFLIYFQGNSAPDKSGLPSDRFSAERTGGSVSTLTIQRTQQEDSAVYLCASSSSSGTGSQMDGYTFGSGTRLTVV.

V usage is TRBV29-1 and J usage is TRBJ1-2, with D perhaps matching TRBD1 (6 bases). Germline V CDR1 and CDR2: SQVTM, ANQGSEA. V lost 1 base and J 8 bases, leaving 17 bases between the germline ends. The CDR3 length is 14 residues. CDR3 amino acids: CSVEGGGGGGGYTF. DNA of the CDR3: TGCAGCGTTGAAGGGGGAGGAGGGGGGGGAGGCTACACCTTC. Full variable domain (outside the CDR3, taken from reference TRBV29-1 and TRBJ1-2): SAVISQKPSRDICQRGTSLTIQCQVDSQVTMMFWYRQQPGQSLTLIATANQGSEATYESGFVIDKFPISRPNLTFSTLTVSNMSPEDSSIYLCSVEGGGGGGGYTFGSGTRLTVV.

The chain is built from TRBV6-5 and TRBJ2-3; weak D call: TRBD1 (7 bases). Looked up from germline, CDR1 is MNHEY and CDR2 is SVGAGI. The germline V and J ends were trimmed by 8 bases and 8 bases, with 11 bases remaining between them. CDR3 size: 11 residues. The CDR3 DNA reads as TGTGCCAGCTACCAGGGGGGTACGCAGTATTTT. Its protein product is CASYQGGTQYF.